This T cell receptor (beta chain) was identified in a study of T cells in Graves' hyperthyroidism and ophthalmopathy. There are 13 residues in the CDR3. The V end lost 2 bases, the J end lost 2 bases, and 7 bases lay between the germline ends. Many counts were recorded for this clonotype. Patients counted as stable if ophthalmopathy did not develop within 18 months. RNA transcripts served as the template for amplifying TCR beta CDR3 regions. TCR CDR3 underwent first-round RT-PCR with the HTBI primer set. TCRdb ran MiXCR on the multiplex PCR reads and lists one entry per CDR3 protein. The table shows hundreds of thousands of distinct CDR3 sequences, with 35% to 45% occurring only once.

This sequence was found in a man between 18 and 35 years old with Graves' hyperthyroidism. Sample: blood. The V call is TRBV12-3 or TRBV12-4, the J call TRBJ2-7; unclear D gene. The CDR3 sequence: CASSLPPPYEQYF. The CDR3, as DNA: TGTGCCAGCAGTTTACCTCCGCCCTACGAGCAGTACTTC.